What follows are 15 T cell receptor beta chains derived from one specimen sequenced in a study of T cell changes during pregnancy in multiple sclerosis. Sequenced by immunoSEQ multiplex PCR; TCRdb stores in-frame clones only, minus some. The data hold around 95,000 clones, with approximately 93% observed a single time. The sample here was peripheral blood, taken after pregnancy. The origin of the receptors is a female donor in good health, enrolled as a control in a pregnancy study.

This clone has only a few counts. The V gene is TRBV28, the J gene TRBJ1-1, with 9 positions matching TRBD1. This CDR3 has 14 residues. After removal of 5 bases from V and 5 bases from J, the junction contained 6 bases not matched to a gene. Germline V gene sequence: CDR1 MDHEN, CDR2 SYDVKM. The CDR3, as DNA: TGTGCCAGCAGTCGGACAGGGGAAGCGACTGAAGCTTTCTTT. Protein sequence: CASSRTGEATEAFF.

CDR3 in amino acids: CASSPPGQGEDEQFF. The CDR3 DNA reads TGTGCCAGCAGCCCTCCGGGACAGGGAGAGGATGAGCAGTTCTTC. The chain employs TRBV5-6 and TRBJ2-1; 9 positions agree with TRBD1. The CDR3 loop spans 15 amino acids. J gave up 8 bases and V 4 bases, and 10 bases lay outside the gene matches. CDR1 SGHDT and CDR2 YYEEEE come from the germline V gene. Looking up the rest from reference TRBV5-6 and TRBJ2-1 gives the full variable domain: DAGVTQSPTHLIKTRGQQVTLRCSPKSGHDTVSWYQQALGQGPQFIFQYYEEEERQRGNFPDRFSGHQFPNYSSELNVNALLLGDSALYLCASSPPGQGEDEQFFGPGTRLTVL.

V is TRBV27 and J is TRBJ2-7; TRBD2 agrees at 7 bases. The length of the CDR3 is 15 residues. V dropped 4 bases and J dropped 3; count of bases not matched to a gene: 9. Germline V gene sequence: CDR1 MNHEY, CDR2 SMNVEV (reference sequence). This CDR3 is CASSSAEGGSYEQYF. In DNA form, the CDR3 reads TGTGCCAGCAGTTCGGCGGAGGGCGGGAGCTACGAGCAGTACTTC.

The chain joins TRBV20-1 to TRBJ2-1; D uncertain. V lost 4 bases and J 8 bases, leaving 6 bases between the germline ends. CDR1 and CDR2 (germline): DFQATT, SNEGSKA (reference sequence). This CDR3 is 10 amino acids long. Here the CDR3 reads CSATDYEQFF. For the CDR3, the DNA is TGCAGTGCTACCGACTATGAGCAGTTCTTC.

This sequence joins TRBV10-3 and TRBJ1-1; TRBD1 aligns across 10 bases. From germline, CDR1 is ENHRY and CDR2 SYGVKD. CDR3 length: 15 residues. V dropped 8 bases and J dropped 5; count of bases not matched to a gene: 11. CDR3 sequence: CAIARDRGLGTEAFF. The DNA of the CDR3 is TGTGCCATCGCCCGGGACAGGGGATTGGGGACTGAAGCTTTCTTT.

The chain has TRBV7-2 and TRBJ2-5, with a weak D call TRBD1 (6 bases). V lost 3 bases to trimming and J lost 2 bases, with 19 bases between them. The CDR3 sequence is 17 residues long. CDR1 and CDR2 (germline): SGHTA, FQGNSA. CDR3 DNA sequence: TGTGCCAGCAGCTTTTACCGTGGACAGTCATTACAAGAGACCCAGTACTTC. Encoded protein: CASSFYRGQSLQETQYF.

The chain recombines TRBV5-8 with TRBJ2-2, with no clear D. CDR1 is SGHTS and CDR2 is YDEGEE in the germline V gene. This CDR3 is built from 16 residues. The V and J ends lost 1 base and 0 bases respectively, with 10 bases between them. CDR3 sequence reads: CASSLLMRTNTGELFF. CDR3 sequence (DNA): TGTGCCAGCAGCTTGCTCATGCGCACGAACACCGGGGAGCTGTTTTTT.

V and J are TRBV6-5 and TRBJ1-5, with 9 bases lining up with TRBD1. The CDR3 extends over 15 amino acids. Germline V lookup: CDR1 MNHEY, CDR2 SVGAGI. Trimming removed 4 bases from V and 8 bases from J; junction bases left unmatched: 9. The CDR3 DNA reads TGTGCCAGCAGTTCACTGGGACAGGGTCAAGAGCCCCAGCATTTT. This gives the protein CASSSLGQGQEPQHF.

This clone was observed a single time. The gene calls are TRBV25-1 and TRBJ2-3, with 7 bases fitting TRBD1. The CDR3 contains 16 residues. CDR1 MGHDK and CDR2 SYGVNS come from the germline V gene. V trimming: 4 bases; J trimming: 0 bases; junction bases outside the gene matches: 7. CDR3 sequence: CASSAKDRKSTDTQYF. CDR3 in DNA: TGTGCCAGCAGTGCTAAGGACAGGAAAAGCACAGATACGCAGTATTTT.

V usage is TRBV11-2 and J usage is TRBJ2-5; 9 bases agree with TRBD1. Looked up from germline, CDR1 is SGHAT and CDR2 is FQNNGV. J lost 9 bases, V lost 5 bases, and 13 bases had no gene match. This CDR3 is 15 amino acids long. The CDR3 bases are TGTGCCAGCAGCCCCGGACAGGGGATCGGGGAGGCCCAGTACTTC. It yields the protein CASSPGQGIGEAQYF.

This clone was seen a single time. The chain uses TRBV5-6 and TRBJ2-7; TRBD2 aligns across 10 bases. V shed 0 bases, J shed 2 bases, and the junction held 8 bases outside the gene matches. Per germline, CDR1 SGHDT and CDR2 YYEEEE. The CDR3 totals 17 residues. The CDR3 bases are TGTGCCAGCAGCTTGGTTGGGGCTAGCGGGAGTACCTACGAGCAGTACTTC. It is translated as CASSLVGASGSTYEQYF.

This rearrangement joins TRBV5-1 to TRBJ2-7; no clear D. Germline CDR1 SGHRS, CDR2 YFSETQ. This CDR3 comprises 13 residues. The V end lost 2 bases, the J end lost 2 bases, and 8 bases lay between the germline ends. The CDR3 is CASSLEPPYEQYF. The DNA of the CDR3 is TGCGCCAGCAGCTTAGAGCCCCCCTACGAGCAGTACTTC.

The genes are TRBV7-8 and TRBJ1-1; 7 nucleotides match TRBD1. Per germline, CDR1 SGHVS and CDR2 FQNEAQ. With V trimmed by 1 base and J by 0 bases, 5 bases remained unmatched. This CDR3 has 16 residues. The CDR3 DNA sequence: TGTGCCAGCAGCTTAGAGATAGACAGGGTGAACACTGAAGCTTTCTTT. It specifies CASSLEIDRVNTEAFF.

The chain is built from TRBV5-6 and TRBJ2-5; a possible D gene is TRBD1 (5 bases). V was clipped by 0 bases and J by 4 bases, with 7 bases between them. Germline CDR1 SGHDT, CDR2 YYEEEE. This CDR3 comprises 13 residues. The chain's CDR3 is CASSLDRRETQYF. The CDR3 DNA follows: TGTGCCAGCAGCTTGGACAGGCGAGAGACCCAGTACTTC.

The V gene is TRBV4-1, the J gene TRBJ2-7; 7 bases fit TRBD2. Germline V gene sequence: CDR1 MGHRA, CDR2 YSYEKL. Unmatched junction bases numbered 7, after V lost 0 bases and J lost 2 bases. The CDR3 is made up of 16 amino acids. The CDR3 sequence: CASSQDRTRATYEQYF. In DNA, the CDR3 is TGCGCCAGCAGCCAAGATCGGACTAGGGCGACCTACGAGCAGTACTTC.